This T cell receptor (beta chain) was sequenced in a study of CD8 T cells in Susac syndrome. Sequencing of TCR beta was carried out in blood CD8+ and CD4+ T cells. Negative isolation yielded CD4+ and CD8+ T cells, and FACS enriched TEMRA cells. As to this clonotype: Its antigen is as yet unknown.

There are 15 residues in the CDR3. After removal of 3 bases from V and 2 bases from J, the junction contained 3 bases not matched to a gene. CDR1 and CDR2 (germline): MGHRA, YSYEKL. Study conclusions and caveats: CD8+ clones in Susac expanded most in TEMRA cells and active patients.

The RNA, about 0.5 to 1 ug, was put through reverse transcription using random hexamers. One entry per CDR3 protein results from TCRdb running MiXCR on the immunoSEQ multiplex PCR reads. The repertoire holds approximately 80,000 distinct CDR3 sequences, roughly 94% seen once, with about 0.5% in the top ten. The specimen was CD8+ T cells from PBMCs. The origin of this receptor is a human donor with Susac syndrome. The chain links TRBV4-1 to TRBJ2-3; 9 bases agree with TRBD2. Written as DNA, the CDR3 is TGCGCCAGCAGCCAGCGGGGGGGATTCACAGATACGCAGTATTTT. It yields the protein CASSQRGGFTDTQYF.